A single sample is the source of the 18 T cell receptor beta chains below, sequenced in a study of blood T cells in healthy people across ages. Alongside a J-beta primer mix, a sample-barcoded 5' primer served in a second PCR lasting about 6 to 11 cycles. Via MiXCR, TCRdb re-called the 5' RACE reads, giving one row per CDR3 protein. The sample records 1.2 million to 1.5 million distinct CDR3 sequences, roughly 40% being singletons. What was sequenced was blood. The receptors here all came from a woman between 18 and 29 years old in good health.

This clonotype was detected a few times. The chain carries TRBV12-5 and TRBJ1-5; 11 positions agree with TRBD1. The CDR3 is 18 amino acids. Germline CDR1 LGHNT, CDR2 FRNRAP. The V and J ends lost 0 bases and 4 bases, in that order; junction bases with no gene match: 8. The CDR3 DNA follows: TGTGCTAGTGGTTTGGTACTCCCGGGACAGGGGGGAAATCAGCCCCAGCATTTT. Protein product: CASGLVLPGQGGNQPQHF.

This clonotype was seen a few times. The rearrangement links TRBV20-1 to TRBJ2-7, with a possible D match to TRBD2 (6 bases). The CDR3 length is 16 residues. Trimming left V 0 bases short and J 0 bases short, with 15 bases between. Germline CDR1 reads DFQATT; CDR2 reads SNEGSKA (reference sequence). CDR3 amino acids: CSAREAGRALSYEQYF. As DNA, the CDR3 is TGCAGTGCTAGAGAAGCGGGCAGGGCCCTCTCCTACGAGCAGTACTTC.

The chain couples TRBV6-5 to TRBJ2-7, with D tentatively TRBD1 (6 bases). The CDR3 has 15 residues. In germline, CDR1 is MNHEY, CDR2 SVGAGI. The V end lost 0 bases, the J end lost 3 bases, and 12 bases lay between the germline ends. This CDR3 is CASSYSLDRSYEQYF. The CDR3 nucleotides are TGTGCCAGCAGTTACTCCCTGGACAGAAGCTACGAGCAGTACTTC.

This clonotype was counted a few times. The V call is TRBV7-2, the J call TRBJ2-1; 10 positions agree with TRBD1. Looked up from germline, CDR1 is SGHTA and CDR2 is FQGNSA. V gave up 4 bases and J gave up 4 bases; unmatched junction bases: 7. The CDR3 loop spans 16 amino acids. CDR3: CASSSPGQGHYNEQFF. The CDR3 nucleotides are TGTGCCAGCAGCTCTCCGGGACAGGGGCATTACAATGAGCAGTTCTTC.

V is TRBV12-3 or TRBV12-4 and J is TRBJ2-3; a possible D gene is TRBD1 (6 bases). The CDR3 is made up of 15 amino acids. Trimming shortened V by 5 bases and J by 5 bases, and 17 bases separated the two germline ends. CDR3 protein: CASSPETGGGDTQYF. The CDR3 bases are TGTGCCAGCAGTCCCGAGACTGGGGGCGGAGATACGCAGTATTTT.

The V call is TRBV3-1, the J call TRBJ1-5, with D possibly being TRBD1 (6 bases). Per the germline V gene, CDR1 is LGHDT and CDR2 is YNNKEL (reference sequence). The CDR3 totals 15 residues. V was trimmed by 11 bases and J by 5 bases, leaving 22 bases between them. DNA for the CDR3: TGTGCCTGCGCCCAAACGGGGCAGGGGCATCAGCCCCAGCATTTT. Its protein is CACAQTGQGHQPQHF.

This clonotype was seen a few times. The chain links TRBV9 to TRBJ2-3, with D perhaps given as TRBD1 or TRBD2 (5 bases each). V was pared by 1 base and J by 2 bases, with 17 bases between. CDR3 size: 17 residues. From germline, CDR1 is SGDLS and CDR2 YYNGEE. The CDR3: CASSVWDGGVFTDTQYF. DNA for the CDR3: TGTGCCAGCAGCGTATGGGACGGTGGTGTTTTCACAGATACGCAGTATTTT.

The CDR3 is CSARGPLAGATDTQYF. CDR3 coding DNA: TGCAGTGCTAGAGGCCCCCTAGCGGGGGCTACAGATACGCAGTATTTT. The chain recombines TRBV20-1 with TRBJ2-3; 10 bases map to TRBD2. With 1 base clipped from V and 3 bases from J, the junction kept 7 bases outside the gene matches. This CDR3 region has 16 residues. CDR1 and CDR2 (germline): DFQATT, SNEGSKA (reference sequence).

The J gene is TRBJ2-1, the V gene TRBV7-6; 9 bases map to TRBD2. The V and J ends lost 1 base and 4 bases, in that order; junction bases with no gene match: 14. Germline CDR1 is SGHVS and CDR2 is FNYEAQ. This CDR3 comprises 19 residues. CDR3 protein: CASSLGGAGTSLYYNEQFF. CDR3 DNA: TGTGCCAGCAGCTTAGGGGGGGCCGGGACTAGCTTATATTACAATGAGCAGTTCTTC.

V usage is TRBV7-2 and J usage is TRBJ1-1; D is unclear. The CDR3 spans 11 residues. V was trimmed by 5 bases and J by 11 bases, leaving 12 bases between them. The V gene's germline CDR1 is SGHTA and CDR2 FQGNSA. The chain's CDR3 is CASSHRRVAFF. In DNA, the CDR3 is TGTGCCAGCAGCCACCGGCGGGTGGCTTTCTTT.

The chain combines TRBV6-5 with TRBJ2-1; D unresolved. Trimming stripped 2 bases from V and 6 bases from J, with 8 bases between. The CDR3 runs 13 residues. Germline assignment: CDR1 MNHEY and CDR2 SVGAGI. The CDR3 reads CASSYAVGNEQFF. The CDR3 coding sequence is TGTGCCAGCAGTTACGCCGTGGGCAATGAGCAGTTCTTC.

The V and J genes are TRBV2 and TRBJ2-3; the D gene is possibly TRBD2 (5 bases). CDR1 SNHLY and CDR2 FYNNEI come from the germline V gene. V lost 2 bases and J 0 bases, leaving 12 bases between the germline ends. The CDR3 runs to 16 residues. CDR3 in DNA: TGTGCCAGCAGTGAATCTAAGCGGACTAGCACAGATACGCAGTATTTT. Residues: CASSESKRTSTDTQYF.

This chain connects TRBV6-1 to TRBJ2-7, with no clear D. The germline V and J ends were trimmed by 4 bases and 2 bases, with 12 bases remaining between them. Germline CDR1 reads MNHNS; CDR2 reads SASEGT. This CDR3 has 14 amino acids. CDR3 loop: CASSGWKETYEQYF. In DNA form, the CDR3 reads TGTGCCAGCAGTGGTTGGAAGGAGACCTACGAGCAGTACTTC.

The chain combines TRBV5-1 with TRBJ2-3; tentatively, D is TRBD2 (6 bases). Trimming left V 2 bases short and J 0 bases short, with 10 bases between. The CDR3 spans 15 residues. Germline V gene data show CDR1 as SGHRS and CDR2 as YFSETQ. Here the CDR3 reads CASSFVGTSTDTQYF. The CDR3 bases are TGCGCCAGCAGCTTTGTTGGGACTAGCACAGATACGCAGTATTTT. The variable domain in full, completed from reference TRBV5-1 and TRBJ2-3, reads KAGVTQTPRYLIKTRGQQVTLSCSPISGHRSVSWYQQTPGQGLQFLFEYFSETQRNKGNFPGRFSGRQFSNSRSEMNVSTLELGDSALYLCASSFVGTSTDTQYFGPGTRLTVL.

This clonotype was found a few times. This sequence joins TRBV30 and TRBJ1-1, with D unresolved. This CDR3 has 13 residues. V was clipped by 3 bases and J by 0 bases, with 8 bases between them. In germline, CDR1 is GTSNPN, CDR2 SVGIG (reference sequence). The CDR3 sequence: CAWRWQMNTEAFF. The CDR3 DNA is TGTGCCTGGAGATGGCAGATGAACACTGAAGCTTTCTTT.

This clonotype appeared a single time. The chain is built from TRBV11-2 and TRBJ2-1; 11 bases agree with TRBD2. V shed 8 bases and J 5 bases; nucleotides not matched to a gene: 8. There are 15 residues in the CDR3. The germline V gene has CDR1 SGHAT and CDR2 FQNNGV. CDR3 bases: TGTGCCAGCGACATAGAGACTAGCGGGAACAATGAGCAGTTCTTC. Translated: CASDIETSGNNEQFF. The full variable domain, in which reference TRBV11-2 and TRBJ2-1 provide the parts outside the CDR3, is EAGVAQSPRYKIIEKRQSVAFWCNPISGHATLYWYQQILGQGPKLLIQFQNNGVVDDSQLPKDRFSAERLKGVDSTLKIQPAKLEDSAVYLCASDIETSGNNEQFFGPGTRLTVL.

This sequence joins TRBV7-2 and TRBJ2-6, with 13 bases identical to TRBD2. Germline CDR1 is SGHTA and CDR2 is FQGNSA. V lost 6 bases, J lost 0 bases, and 2 bases stayed unmatched. This CDR3 is 17 amino acids long. CDR3 in DNA: TGTGCCAGCAGACGGACTAGCGGGAGCTCTGGGGCCAACGTCCTGACTTTC. It is translated as CASRRTSGSSGANVLTF. Drawing the rest from reference TRBV7-2 and TRBJ2-6, the complete variable domain is GAGVSQSPSNKVTEKGKDVELRCDPISGHTALYWYRQSLGQGLEFLIYFQGNSAPDKSGLPSDRFSAERTGGSVSTLTIQRTQQEDSAVYLCASRRTSGSSGANVLTFGAGSRLTVL.

This clonotype was recorded many times. This rearrangement joins TRBV10-3 to TRBJ1-2; the D is unclear. The CDR3 is 14 residues long. Germline V gene lookup returns CDR1 ENHRY and CDR2 SYGVKD. The V end was cut by 0 bases, the J end by 2 bases, with 7 bases between. The CDR3 nucleotides are TGTGCCATCAGTGAGTCGGGAGGGAACTATGGCTACACCTTC. Residues: CAISESGGNYGYTF.